One sample yielded the 26 T cell receptor beta chains listed below, sequenced in a study of T cell repertoires in cytomegalovirus infection. In TCRdb, the reads were re-called with MiXCR into one record per CDR3 protein. The sample lists around 440,000 distinct CDR3 sequences; approximately 11% were seen once. Sequencing was carried out using PBMCs. Receptor source: a human donor in good health (CMV status not recorded). Some clones in this sample may be carry-over from other donors' samples.

This clonotype has ten or more counts. J is TRBJ2-3 and V is TRBV2, with D unresolved. The V end was cut by 8 bases, the J end by 2 bases, with 2 bases between. Per germline, CDR1 SNHLY and CDR2 FYNNEI. The CDR3 totals 10 residues. The CDR3 sequence is CASLTDTQYF. The CDR3 DNA is TGTGCCAGCCTCACAGATACGCAGTATTTT.

This clonotype was found many times. The chain joins TRBV7-8 to TRBJ2-5, with a possible D match to TRBD1 (5 bases). This CDR3 contains 15 residues. Trimming stripped 1 base from V and 5 bases from J, with 14 bases between. Looked up from germline, CDR1 is SGHVS and CDR2 is FQNEAQ. The CDR3 bases are TGTGCCAGCAGCTTAGTTGGCAGGGTCTGGGAGACCCAGTACTTC. Translating gives CASSLVGRVWETQYF.

The chain combines TRBV10-2 with TRBJ2-1, with D perhaps given as TRBD1 or TRBD2 (5 bases each). Trimming pared 7 bases from V and 11 bases from J, leaving 21 bases between. CDR3 length: 14 amino acids. Germline values: CDR1 WSHSY, CDR2 SAAADI. The CDR3 loop reads CASTGSPEEVQQFF. DNA of the CDR3: TGCGCCAGCACAGGGTCGCCGGAGGAAGTTCAGCAGTTCTTC.

This clonotype appeared many times. The gene calls are TRBV19 and TRBJ2-3; a possible D gene is TRBD1 (6 bases). Germline values: CDR1 LNHDA, CDR2 SQIVND (reference sequence). Trimming pared 4 bases from V and 0 bases from J, leaving 8 bases between. The CDR3 covers 14 residues. CDR3 DNA sequence: TGTGCCAGTAGTAGGGGGCCCAGCACAGATACGCAGTATTTT. Translated: CASSRGPSTDTQYF.

In its sample, this clonotype was seen many times. V is TRBV7-2 and J is TRBJ2-7, with TRBD1 matching 8 bases. J was trimmed by 0 bases and V by 3 bases; bases with no gene match: 4. The CDR3 loop spans 15 amino acids. CDR1 is SGHTA and CDR2 is FQGNSA in the germline V gene. CDR3 sequence reads: CASSLGTGPSYEQYF. In nucleotides, the CDR3 is TGTGCCAGCAGCTTGGGGACAGGACCCTCCTACGAGCAGTACTTC.

The chain combines TRBV5-1 with TRBJ2-5; 9 positions agree with TRBD2. This CDR3 has 12 residues. CDR1 is SGHRS and CDR2 is YFSETQ in the germline V gene. J lost 3 bases, V lost 9 bases, and 3 bases had no gene match. The CDR3 loop is CAILAGEETQYF. Written as DNA, the CDR3 is TGCGCCATCTTAGCGGGAGAAGAGACCCAGTACTTC.

This clonotype was counted a few times. J is TRBJ2-7 and V is TRBV29-1, with D possibly being TRBD2 (6 bases). V gave up 0 bases and J gave up 2 bases, with 8 bases separating them. The CDR3 sequence is 13 residues long. The germline V gene encodes CDR1 SQVTM and CDR2 ANQGSEA. CDR3 protein: CSVEDSGTYEQYF. DNA for the CDR3: TGCAGCGTTGAAGATAGCGGAACCTACGAGCAGTACTTC.

The rearrangement joins TRBV19 to TRBJ2-5; no reliable D call. V lost 3 bases, J lost 5 bases, and 7 bases lay in between. CDR3 length: 12 residues. Germline lookup yields CDR1 LNHDA and CDR2 SQIVND (reference sequence). CDR3 coding DNA: TGTGCCAGTAGTATGTTTGAGGAGACCCAGTACTTC. It translates to CASSMFEETQYF.

This clonotype was observed at least ten times. Here the CDR3 DNA reads TGTGCCAGCAGCTTTACAGGGCAAGTTGGCTACACCTTC. It yields the protein CASSFTGQVGYTF. This sequence joins TRBV11-2 and TRBJ1-2, with D perhaps TRBD1 (6 bases). V dropped 3 bases and J dropped 7 bases, with 12 bases sitting between them. This CDR3 is 13 amino acids long. CDR1 and CDR2 (germline): SGHAT, FQNNGV.

J is TRBJ2-1 and V is TRBV5-1; the D gene is possibly TRBD1 (5 bases). Germline loops: CDR1 SGHRS, CDR2 YFSETQ. CDR3 length equals 15 residues. V shed 4 bases and J shed 1 base, with 12 bases lying between them. CDR3 DNA sequence: TGCGCCAGCAGCATAGGACAAAATTCCTACAATGAGCAGTTCTTC. It translates to CASSIGQNSYNEQFF.

The table lists this clonotype with many counts. The gene calls are TRBV20-1 and TRBJ1-2; 10 bases match TRBD1. CDR3 length equals 15 residues. Germline V gene sequence: CDR1 DFQATT, CDR2 SNEGSKA (reference sequence). V was pared by 0 bases and J by 2 bases, with 3 bases of the junction left unmatched. The CDR3 loop reads CSARDLGQGNYGYTF. The CDR3 nucleotides read TGCAGTGCTAGAGATTTGGGACAGGGGAACTATGGCTACACCTTC.

This clonotype was observed many times. V and J are TRBV25-1 and TRBJ1-1; no clear D. The germline V gene encodes CDR1 MGHDK and CDR2 SYGVNS. CDR3 length: 14 amino acids. Trimming removed 2 bases from V and 3 bases from J, with 10 bases in between. CDR3 coding DNA: TGTGCCAGCAGTGAAACTGGCCGACACACTGAAGCTTTCTTT. Its protein product is CASSETGRHTEAFF.

This clonotype came up many times. The chain couples TRBV20-1 to TRBJ2-5; no firm D call. The V end was cut by 3 bases, the J end by 5 bases, with 13 bases between. The CDR3 is made up of 13 amino acids. The germline V gene encodes CDR1 DFQATT and CDR2 SNEGSKA (reference sequence). CDR3 DNA: TGCAGTGCTAGCCATACTCCGACCGAGACCCAGTACTTC. Residues: CSASHTPTETQYF.

This clonotype showed up just a few times. The chain combines TRBV30 with TRBJ1-5; D is possibly TRBD1 (5 bases). Germline CDR1 is GTSNPN and CDR2 is SVGIG (reference sequence). This CDR3 is built from 13 residues. V was trimmed by 3 bases and J by 5 bases, leaving 11 bases between them. The CDR3 DNA reads as TGTGCCTGGAGCGGACGGGGGGATCAGCCCCAGCATTTT. Its protein product is CAWSGRGDQPQHF.

In this sample, this clonotype turned up many times. The chain recombines TRBV2 with TRBJ1-6; 8 nucleotides line up with TRBD1. CDR1 is SNHLY, CDR2 FYNNEI, per germline. V gave up 8 bases and J gave up 6 bases; unmatched junction bases: 3. This CDR3 is 13 amino acids long. Written as DNA, the CDR3 is TGTGCCAGCCTAACAGGGGGTAATTCACCCCTCCACTTT. Its protein product is CASLTGGNSPLHF.

This clonotype was counted between two and nine times. V is TRBV11-3 and J is TRBJ2-3; the D is unclear. Germline values: CDR1 SGHNT, CDR2 YENEEA. The CDR3 is made up of 12 amino acids. The germline V and J ends were trimmed by 6 bases and 4 bases, with 8 bases remaining between them. Here the CDR3 reads CASRGSADTQYF. DNA of the CDR3: TGTGCCAGCAGAGGTTCGGCAGATACGCAGTATTTT.

This clonotype appeared many times. The chain couples TRBV19 to TRBJ1-5, with 8 positions matching TRBD1. V was clipped by 7 bases and J by 7 bases; unmatched bases: 9. Looked up from germline, CDR1 is LNHDA and CDR2 is SQIVND (reference sequence). This CDR3 has 14 amino acids. CDR3 amino acids: CASTMRQGRQPQHF. The CDR3 bases are TGTGCCAGTACCATGAGACAGGGGAGACAGCCCCAGCATTTT.

The chain combines TRBV7-3 with TRBJ2-7; TRBD2 might be the D (6 bases). Trimming took 5 bases from V and 3 from J, leaving 11 bases between them. This CDR3 has 13 amino acids. CDR1 and CDR2 (germline): SGHTA, FQGTGA. For the CDR3, the DNA is TGTGCCAGCAGCCCCGGAGGGTGCTACGAGCAGTACTTC. This encodes CASSPGGCYEQYF.

Ten or more counts support this clonotype. This chain uses TRBV7-2 with TRBJ2-5; D possibly corresponds to TRBD2 (6 bases). Germline CDR1 SGHTA, CDR2 FQGNSA. The CDR3 runs 17 residues. V dropped 0 bases and J dropped 2 bases, with 16 bases sitting between them. The CDR3 DNA follows: TGTGCCAGCAGCTTAGCGCAAATGACTAGTATGCAAGAGACCCAGTACTTC. This translates into CASSLAQMTSMQETQYF.

V gene TRBV7-6 combines with J gene TRBJ2-7; the D is unclear. This CDR3 is built from 11 residues. The germline CDR1 and CDR2 sequences are SGHVS and FNYEAQ. V was clipped by 6 bases and J by 4 bases, with 7 bases between them. CDR3 nucleotide sequence: TGTGCCAGCAGGGACGAATACGAGCAGTACTTC. Amino acids: CASRDEYEQYF.

This clonotype was found a few times. The J gene is TRBJ1-3, the V gene TRBV6-5; no firm D call. Per the germline V gene, CDR1 is MNHEY and CDR2 is SVGAGI. This CDR3 region has 13 residues. V was pared by 0 bases and J by 4 bases, with 4 bases between. The CDR3 DNA reads TGTGCCAGCAGTTACTCGCAAGGAAACACCATATATTTT. Protein product: CASSYSQGNTIYF.

This clonotype was seen repeatedly, ten times or more. This sequence joins TRBV7-9 and TRBJ2-7; D ambiguous. Trimming stripped 1 base from V and 2 bases from J, with 9 bases between. This CDR3 region has 14 residues. Germline V gives CDR1 SEHNR, CDR2 FQNEAQ (reference sequence). The CDR3 DNA reads as TGTGCCAGCAGCTTAGACGGCGACACCTACGAGCAGTACTTC. Its translation is CASSLDGDTYEQYF.

This clonotype was counted at least ten times. The chain links TRBV6-5 to TRBJ1-1; D gene unclear. The germline V gene has CDR1 MNHEY and CDR2 SVGAGI. V was clipped by 10 bases and J by 1 base, with 10 bases between them. The CDR3 is 12 residues long. The CDR3 bases are TGTGCCACCGAGGACGGGAACACTGAAGCTTTCTTT. This translates into CATEDGNTEAFF.

This clonotype was observed at least ten times. This sequence joins TRBV12-3 or TRBV12-4 and TRBJ1-2; no clear D. The CDR3 runs 11 residues. The V end lost 1 base, the J end lost 12 bases, and 9 bases lay between the germline ends. The CDR3 DNA follows: TGTGCCAGCAGTTTAGATGGCGCACACACCTTC. This translates into CASSLDGAHTF.

The chain carries TRBV19 and TRBJ2-3; D might be TRBD1 (6 bases). CDR1 LNHDA and CDR2 SQIVND come from the germline V gene (reference sequence). This CDR3 region has 14 residues. Trimming took off 5 bases at V and 3 bases at J, with 12 bases between the two ends. CDR3 bases: TGTGCCAGTAGTCTCCAGGGGAAAACAGATACGCAGTATTTT. This sequence encodes CASSLQGKTDTQYF.

This clonotype showed up just a few times. The chain couples TRBV5-1 to TRBJ2-2, with TRBD2 matching over 15 bases. This CDR3 spans 21 amino acids. Germline CDR1 SGHRS, CDR2 YFSETQ. V trimming: 4 bases; J trimming: 2 bases; junction bases outside the gene matches: 15. Written as DNA, the CDR3 is TGCGCCAGCAGCGGAACCGGGACAGGGACTAGCGGGAGGTTCAACACCGGGGAGCTGTTTTTT. Protein sequence: CASSGTGTGTSGRFNTGELFF.